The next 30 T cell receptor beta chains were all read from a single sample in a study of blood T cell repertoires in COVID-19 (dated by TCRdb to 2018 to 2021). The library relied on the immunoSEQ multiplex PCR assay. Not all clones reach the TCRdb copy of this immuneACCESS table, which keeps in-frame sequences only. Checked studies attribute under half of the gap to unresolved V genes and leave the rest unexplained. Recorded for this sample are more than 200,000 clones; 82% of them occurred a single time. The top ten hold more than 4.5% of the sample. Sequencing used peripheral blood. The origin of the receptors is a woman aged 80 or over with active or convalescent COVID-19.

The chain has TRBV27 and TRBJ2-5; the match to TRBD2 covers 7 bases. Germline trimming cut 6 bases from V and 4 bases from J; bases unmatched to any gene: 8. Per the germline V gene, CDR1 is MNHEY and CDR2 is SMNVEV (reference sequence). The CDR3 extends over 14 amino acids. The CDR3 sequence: CASRGAGRPETQYF. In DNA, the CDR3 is TGTGCCAGCAGGGGAGCGGGACGTCCAGAGACCCAGTACTTC.

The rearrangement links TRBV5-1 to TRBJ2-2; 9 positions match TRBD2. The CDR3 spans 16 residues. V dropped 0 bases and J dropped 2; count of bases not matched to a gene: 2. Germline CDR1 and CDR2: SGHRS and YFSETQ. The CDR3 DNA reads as TGCGCCAGCAGCTTGGGAGCGGGGGGAAACACCGGGGAGCTGTTTTTT. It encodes CASSLGAGGNTGELFF.

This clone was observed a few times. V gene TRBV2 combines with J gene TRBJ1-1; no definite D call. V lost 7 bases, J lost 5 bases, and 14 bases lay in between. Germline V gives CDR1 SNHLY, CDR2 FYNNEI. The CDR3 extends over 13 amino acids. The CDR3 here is CASNTRGVTEAFF. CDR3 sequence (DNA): TGTGCCAGCAACACTAGAGGCGTGACTGAAGCTTTCTTT.

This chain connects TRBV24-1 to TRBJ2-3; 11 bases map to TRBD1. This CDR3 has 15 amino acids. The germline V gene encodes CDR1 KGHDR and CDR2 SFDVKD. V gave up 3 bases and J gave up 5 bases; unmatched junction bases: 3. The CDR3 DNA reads TGTGCCACCAGTGATCTGGACAGGGGGCAAGATACGCAGTATTTT. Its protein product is CATSDLDRGQDTQYF.

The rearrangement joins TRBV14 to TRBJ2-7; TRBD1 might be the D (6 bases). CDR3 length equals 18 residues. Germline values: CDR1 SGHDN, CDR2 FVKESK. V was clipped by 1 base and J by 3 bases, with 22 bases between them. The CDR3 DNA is TGTGCCAGCAGCCAAGTAATTCCCGCTTCAGGGGATAGCTACGAGCAGTACTTC. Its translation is CASSQVIPASGDSYEQYF.

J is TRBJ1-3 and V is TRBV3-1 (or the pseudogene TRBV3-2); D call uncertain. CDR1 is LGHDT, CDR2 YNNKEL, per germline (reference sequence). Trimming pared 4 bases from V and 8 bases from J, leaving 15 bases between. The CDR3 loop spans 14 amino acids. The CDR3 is CASSPNPRSDTIYF. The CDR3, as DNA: TGTGCCAGCAGCCCAAACCCTAGGTCGGACACCATATATTTT.

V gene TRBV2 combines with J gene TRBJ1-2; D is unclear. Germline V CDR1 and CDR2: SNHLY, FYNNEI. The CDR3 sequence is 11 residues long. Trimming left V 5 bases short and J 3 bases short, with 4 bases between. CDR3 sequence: CASSLHYGYTF. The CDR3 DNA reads TGTGCCAGCAGTCTACACTATGGCTACACCTTC.

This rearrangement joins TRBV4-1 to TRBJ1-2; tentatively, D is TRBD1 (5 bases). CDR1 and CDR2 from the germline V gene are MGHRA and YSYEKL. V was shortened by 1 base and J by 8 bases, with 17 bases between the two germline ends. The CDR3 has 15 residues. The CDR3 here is CASSQVFPGVGGYTF. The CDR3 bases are TGCGCCAGCAGCCAAGTCTTCCCGGGGGTAGGCGGCTACACCTTC.

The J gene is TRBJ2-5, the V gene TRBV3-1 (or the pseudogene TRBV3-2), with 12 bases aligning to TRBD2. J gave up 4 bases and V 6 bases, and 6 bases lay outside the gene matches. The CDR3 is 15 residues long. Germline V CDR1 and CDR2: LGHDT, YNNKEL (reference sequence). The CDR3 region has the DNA TGTGCCAGCAGGCACGGGACTAGCGGGTCAGAGACCCAGTACTTC. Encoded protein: CASRHGTSGSETQYF.

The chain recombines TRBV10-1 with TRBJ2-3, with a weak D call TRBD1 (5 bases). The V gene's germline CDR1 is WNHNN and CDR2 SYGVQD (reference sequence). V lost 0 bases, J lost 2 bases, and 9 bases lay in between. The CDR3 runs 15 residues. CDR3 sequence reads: CASSESSRDTDTQYF. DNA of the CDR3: TGCGCCAGCAGTGAGTCTAGCAGGGACACAGATACGCAGTATTTT.

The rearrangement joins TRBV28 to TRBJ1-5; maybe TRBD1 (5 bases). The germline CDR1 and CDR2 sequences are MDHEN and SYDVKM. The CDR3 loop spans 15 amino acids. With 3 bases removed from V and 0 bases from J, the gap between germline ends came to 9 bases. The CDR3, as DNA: TGTGCCAGCAGTTTTGTCAGGGTTAGCAATCAGCCCCAGCATTTT. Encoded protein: CASSFVRVSNQPQHF.

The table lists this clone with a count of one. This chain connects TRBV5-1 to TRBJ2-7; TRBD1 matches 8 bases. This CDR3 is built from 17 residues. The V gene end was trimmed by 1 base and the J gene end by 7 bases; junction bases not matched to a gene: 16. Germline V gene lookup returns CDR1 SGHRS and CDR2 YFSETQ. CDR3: CASSLWAQQGVAGEQYF. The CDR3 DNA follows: TGCGCCAGCAGCTTGTGGGCCCAACAGGGGGTTGCCGGGGAGCAGTACTTC.

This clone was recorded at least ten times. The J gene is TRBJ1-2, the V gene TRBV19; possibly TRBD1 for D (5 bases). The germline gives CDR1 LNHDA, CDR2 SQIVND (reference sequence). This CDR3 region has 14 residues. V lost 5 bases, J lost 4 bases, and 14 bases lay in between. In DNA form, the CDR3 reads TGTGCCAGTAGTGCCCTGGCGGGACCCTATGGCTACACCTTC. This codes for CASSALAGPYGYTF.

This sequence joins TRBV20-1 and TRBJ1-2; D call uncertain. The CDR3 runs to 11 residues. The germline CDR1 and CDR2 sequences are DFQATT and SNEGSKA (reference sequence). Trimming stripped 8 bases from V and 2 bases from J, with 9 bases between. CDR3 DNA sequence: TGCAGTACGTCCAGAAACTATGGCTACACCTTC. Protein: CSTSRNYGYTF.

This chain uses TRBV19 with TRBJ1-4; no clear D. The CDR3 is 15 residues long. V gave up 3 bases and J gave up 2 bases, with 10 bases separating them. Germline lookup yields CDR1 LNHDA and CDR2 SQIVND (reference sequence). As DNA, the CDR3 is TGTGCCAGTAGTATTGTCGGGAAGACTAATGAAAAACTGTTTTTT. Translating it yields CASSIVGKTNEKLFF.

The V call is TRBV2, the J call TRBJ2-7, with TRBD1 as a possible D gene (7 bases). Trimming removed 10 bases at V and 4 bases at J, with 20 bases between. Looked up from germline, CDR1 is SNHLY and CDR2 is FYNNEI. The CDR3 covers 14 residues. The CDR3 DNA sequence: TGTGCCACCGCTAAACAGGGGAGGATGTACGAGCAGTACTTC. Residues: CATAKQGRMYEQYF. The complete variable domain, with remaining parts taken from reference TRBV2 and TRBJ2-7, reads EPEVTQTPSHQVTQMGQEVILRCVPISNHLYFYWYRQILGQKVEFLVSFYNNEISEKSEIFDDQFSVERPDGSNFTLKIRSTKLEDSAMYFCATAKQGRMYEQYFGPGTRLTVT.

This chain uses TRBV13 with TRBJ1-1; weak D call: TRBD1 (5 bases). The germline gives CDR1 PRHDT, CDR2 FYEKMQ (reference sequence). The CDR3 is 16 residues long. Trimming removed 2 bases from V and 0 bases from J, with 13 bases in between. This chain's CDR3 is CASSLRSAGLNTEAFF. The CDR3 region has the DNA TGTGCCAGCAGCTTAAGATCCGCAGGGCTGAACACTGAAGCTTTCTTT.

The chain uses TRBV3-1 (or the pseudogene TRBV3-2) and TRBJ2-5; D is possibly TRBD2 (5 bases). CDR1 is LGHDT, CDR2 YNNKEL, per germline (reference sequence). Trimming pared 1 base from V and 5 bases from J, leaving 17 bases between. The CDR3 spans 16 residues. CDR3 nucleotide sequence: TGTGCCAGCAGCCAAGGGACTTACACGTCGGGGGAGACCCAGTACTTC. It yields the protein CASSQGTYTSGETQYF.

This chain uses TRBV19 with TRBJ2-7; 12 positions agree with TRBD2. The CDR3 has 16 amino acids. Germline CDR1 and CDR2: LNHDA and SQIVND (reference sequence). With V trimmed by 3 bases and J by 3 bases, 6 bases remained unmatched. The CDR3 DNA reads TGTGCCAGTAGTATTCTCGGGACTAGCGGGTACTACGAGCAGTACTTC. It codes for CASSILGTSGYYEQYF. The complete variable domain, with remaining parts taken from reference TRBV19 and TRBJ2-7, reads DGGITQSPKYLFRKEGQNVTLSCEQNLNHDAMYWYRQDPGQGLRLIYYSQIVNDFQKGDIAEGYSVSREKKESFPLTVTSAQKNPTAFYLCASSILGTSGYYEQYFGPGTRLTVT.

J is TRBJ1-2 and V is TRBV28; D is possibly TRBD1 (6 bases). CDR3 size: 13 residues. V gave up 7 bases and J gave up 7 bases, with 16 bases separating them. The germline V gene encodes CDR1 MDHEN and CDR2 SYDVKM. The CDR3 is CASTPQGVVGYTF. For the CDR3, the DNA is TGTGCCAGCACCCCACAGGGAGTAGTTGGCTACACCTTC.

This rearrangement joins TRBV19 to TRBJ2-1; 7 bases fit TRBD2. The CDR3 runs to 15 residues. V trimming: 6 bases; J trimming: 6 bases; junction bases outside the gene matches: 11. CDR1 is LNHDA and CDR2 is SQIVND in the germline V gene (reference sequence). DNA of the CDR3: TGTGCCAGTAGCCCAGGAGCGGGGTATAGCAATGAGCAGTTCTTC. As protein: CASSPGAGYSNEQFF.

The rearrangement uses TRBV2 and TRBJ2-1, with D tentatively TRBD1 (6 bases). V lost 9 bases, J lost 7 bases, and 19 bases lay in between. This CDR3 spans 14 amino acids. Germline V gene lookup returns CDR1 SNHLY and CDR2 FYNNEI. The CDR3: CASHRVAGENEQFF. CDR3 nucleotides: TGTGCCAGTCACAGGGTAGCTGGGGAAAATGAGCAGTTCTTC.

The CDR3 DNA sequence: TGTGCCAGTAGTTCGATAGGGGGCTGGGAGCAGTTCTTC. Its translation: CASSSIGGWEQFF. V is TRBV19 and J is TRBJ2-1; 7 bases map to TRBD1. This CDR3 comprises 13 residues. The germline V gene encodes CDR1 LNHDA and CDR2 SQIVND (reference sequence). V shed 5 bases and J 10 bases; nucleotides not matched to a gene: 8.

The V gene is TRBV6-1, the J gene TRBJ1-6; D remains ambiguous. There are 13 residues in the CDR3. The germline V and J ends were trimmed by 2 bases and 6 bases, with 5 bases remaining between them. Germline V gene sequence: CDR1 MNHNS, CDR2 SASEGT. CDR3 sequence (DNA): TGTGCCAGCAGTGAATCGGTTAATTCACCCCTCCACTTT. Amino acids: CASSESVNSPLHF.

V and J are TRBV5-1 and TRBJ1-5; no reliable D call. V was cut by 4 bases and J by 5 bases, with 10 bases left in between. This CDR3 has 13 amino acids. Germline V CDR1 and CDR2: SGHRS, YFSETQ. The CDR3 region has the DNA TGCGCCAGCAGCACACACCCAGATCAGCCCCAGCATTTT. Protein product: CASSTHPDQPQHF. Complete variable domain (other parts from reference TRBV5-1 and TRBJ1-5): KAGVTQTPRYLIKTRGQQVTLSCSPISGHRSVSWYQQTPGQGLQFLFEYFSETQRNKGNFPGRFSGRQFSNSRSEMNVSTLELGDSALYLCASSTHPDQPQHFGDGTRLSIL.

CDR3 DNA sequence: TGTGCCGCTGTCACTTCTGGAAACACCATATATTTT. This codes for CAAVTSGNTIYF. V gene TRBV30 combines with J gene TRBJ1-3; D gene uncertain. The germline CDR1 and CDR2 sequences are GTSNPN and SVGIG (reference sequence). CDR3 length: 12 residues. The V end lost 8 bases, the J end lost 1 base, and 9 bases lay between the germline ends.

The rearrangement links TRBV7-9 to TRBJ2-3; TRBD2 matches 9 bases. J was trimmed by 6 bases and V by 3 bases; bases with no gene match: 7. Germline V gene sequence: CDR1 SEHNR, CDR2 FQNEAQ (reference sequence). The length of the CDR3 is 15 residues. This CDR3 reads CASSFLAGAGDTQYF. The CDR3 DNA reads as TGTGCCAGCAGCTTTTTAGCGGGAGCGGGGGATACGCAGTATTTT.

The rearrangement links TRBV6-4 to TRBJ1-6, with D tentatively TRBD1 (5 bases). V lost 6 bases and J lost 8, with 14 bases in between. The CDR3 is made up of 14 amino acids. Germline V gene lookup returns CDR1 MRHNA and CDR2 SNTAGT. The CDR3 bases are TGTGCCAGCAGACCTCGGGGGGACCATTCACCCCTCCACTTT. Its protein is CASRPRGDHSPLHF.

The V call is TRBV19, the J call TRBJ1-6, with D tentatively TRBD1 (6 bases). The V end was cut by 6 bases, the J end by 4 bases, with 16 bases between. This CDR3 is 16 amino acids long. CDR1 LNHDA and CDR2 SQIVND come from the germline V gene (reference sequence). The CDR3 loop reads CASSRTDTNYNSPLHF. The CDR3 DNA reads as TGTGCCAGTAGCCGGACAGACACAAATTATAATTCACCCCTCCACTTT.

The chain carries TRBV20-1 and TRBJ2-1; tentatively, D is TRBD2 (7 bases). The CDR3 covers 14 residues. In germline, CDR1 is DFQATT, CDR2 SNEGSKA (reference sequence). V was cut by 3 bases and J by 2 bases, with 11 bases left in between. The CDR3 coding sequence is TGCAGTGCTAGTACCGGGGGGCCCTACAATGAGCAGTTCTTC. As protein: CSASTGGPYNEQFF.